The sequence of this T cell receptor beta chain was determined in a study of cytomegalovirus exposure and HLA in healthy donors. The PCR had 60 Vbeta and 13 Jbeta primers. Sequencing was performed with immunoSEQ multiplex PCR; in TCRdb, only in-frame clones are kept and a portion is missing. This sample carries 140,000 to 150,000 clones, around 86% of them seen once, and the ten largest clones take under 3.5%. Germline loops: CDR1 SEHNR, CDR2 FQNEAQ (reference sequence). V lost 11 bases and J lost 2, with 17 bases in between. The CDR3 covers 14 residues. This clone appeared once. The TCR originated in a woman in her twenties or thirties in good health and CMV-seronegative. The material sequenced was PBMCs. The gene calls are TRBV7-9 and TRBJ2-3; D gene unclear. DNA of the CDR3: TGTGCCTCCTCATCCGTAGCAGCCACAGATACGCAGTATTTT. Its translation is CASSSVAATDTQYF.